This TCR beta chain was captured by sequencing in a study of cytomegalovirus exposure and HLA in healthy donors. The study, taken as a whole, reports: Most TCR sequences were uncommon, yet certain public TCRs appeared in many donors.

CDR1 and CDR2 from the germline V gene are LGHNA and YNFKEQ. V trimming: 0 bases; J trimming: 2 bases; junction bases outside the gene matches: 4. The CDR3 consists of 17 residues. Points on this clone: Its antigen is still unknown.

PCR amplification relied on 60 Vbeta primers (plus 13 Jbeta primers). Some clones are missing from TCRdb's copy, which holds only in-frame ones; the method was immunoSEQ multiplex PCR. The sample holds about 190,000 clones, approximately 88% seen once. Sequenced sample: PBMCs. The source of this sequence is a boy aged 2-15 years in good health and CMV-seronegative. This chain joins TRBV4-2 and TRBJ2-1, with 10 nucleotides matching TRBD2. The CDR3 region has the DNA TGTGCCAGCAGCCAAGATGGAGCGGGAGGGACCTACAATGAGCAGTTCTTC. Its translation: CASSQDGAGGTYNEQFF.